This passage covers 25 T cell receptor beta chains from one sample sequenced in a study of T cells after posttransplantation cyclophosphamide. Assay used: immunoSEQ multiplex PCR; TCRdb lists only in-frame clones, some missing. Of more than 6,500 clones listed, under 95% are singletons. Cyclophosphamide on days +3 and +4 followed busulfan-fludarabine conditioning and a marrow graft. Sequencing used PBMCs, obtained 1404 days after allogeneic stem cell transplant with posttransplant cyclophosphamide. Source of these receptors: a female patient aged 50 to 65 who received an allogeneic stem cell transplant from a related donor, was CMV-positive, and had no GVHD. The graft donor may have given rise to some T cells.

The chain combines TRBV5-4 with TRBJ1-1; D remains unclear. Per germline, CDR1 SGHNT and CDR2 YYREEE (reference sequence). Trimming pared 0 bases from V and 0 bases from J, leaving 6 bases between. CDR3 size: 14 residues. CDR3 protein: CASSLGLMNTEAFF. CDR3 nucleotide sequence: TGTGCCAGCAGCTTGGGACTTATGAACACTGAAGCTTTCTTT.

The chain uses TRBV30 and TRBJ1-5, with D unclear. CDR1 and CDR2 from the germline V gene are GTSNPN and SVGIG (reference sequence). V gave up 3 bases and J gave up 5 bases, with 11 bases separating them. This CDR3 is built from 13 residues. This CDR3 reads CAWSLRLHQPQHF. The CDR3 DNA sequence: TGTGCCTGGAGCCTCAGACTTCATCAGCCCCAGCATTTT.

The chain uses TRBV28 and TRBJ2-7; maybe TRBD2 (6 bases). The germline CDR1 and CDR2 sequences are MDHEN and SYDVKM. There are 13 residues in the CDR3. V lost 10 bases to trimming and J lost 3 bases, with 16 bases between them. The CDR3: CATHSGNNYEQYF. CDR3 nucleotide sequence: TGTGCCACCCATAGCGGAAACAACTACGAGCAGTACTTC.

This sequence joins TRBV2 and TRBJ2-3; 11 nucleotides match TRBD2. The J segment lost 0 bases and the V segment lost 7 bases, leaving 9 bases of the junction unmatched. This CDR3 region has 17 residues. Germline lookup yields CDR1 SNHLY and CDR2 FYNNEI. This chain's CDR3 is CASKSSGGVTSTDTQYF. The CDR3, as DNA: TGTGCCAGCAAGAGTAGCGGGGGGGTAACTAGCACAGATACGCAGTATTTT.

V gene TRBV19 combines with J gene TRBJ2-7; a weak D match, TRBD1 (5 bases). V was shortened by 6 bases and J by 0 bases, with 12 bases between the two germline ends. In germline, CDR1 is LNHDA, CDR2 SQIVND (reference sequence). This CDR3 is built from 14 residues. This CDR3 is CASSRIGDSYEQYF. CDR3 DNA: TGTGCCAGTAGCCGGATAGGGGACTCCTACGAGCAGTACTTC. The whole variable domain, filled in from reference TRBV19 and TRBJ2-7, reads DGGITQSPKYLFRKEGQNVTLSCEQNLNHDAMYWYRQDPGQGLRLIYYSQIVNDFQKGDIAEGYSVSREKKESFPLTVTSAQKNPTAFYLCASSRIGDSYEQYFGPGTRLTVT.

This clone was seen a single time. V and J are TRBV15 and TRBJ1-5; the match to TRBD1 covers 8 bases. In germline, CDR1 is LNHNV, CDR2 YYDKDF (reference sequence). CDR3 length: 16 residues. J lost 8 bases, V lost 1 base, and 10 bases had no gene match. The CDR3 sequence is CATSRGLAVTGEPQHF. The CDR3 nucleotides read TGTGCCACCAGCAGAGGTCTGGCGGTGACAGGGGAGCCCCAGCATTTT.

The chain employs TRBV9 and TRBJ1-2; D is possibly TRBD1 (6 bases). With 0 bases removed from V and 3 bases from J, the gap between germline ends came to 12 bases. Germline CDR1 is SGDLS and CDR2 is YYNGEE. This CDR3 spans 15 amino acids. The DNA for the CDR3 is TGTGCCAGCAGCGTAGTAGGGACAACTGACTATGGCTACACCTTC. Translation gives CASSVVGTTDYGYTF. The full variable domain, rest sourced from reference TRBV9 and TRBJ1-2, is DSGVTQTPKHLITATGQRVTLRCSPRSGDLSVYWYQQSLDQGLQFLIQYYNGEERAKGNILERFSAQQFPDLHSELNLSSLELGDSALYFCASSVVGTTDYGYTFGSGTRLTVV.

This rearrangement joins TRBV9 to TRBJ2-1, with 8 bases that match TRBD2. CDR3 length: 15 amino acids. Germline CDR1 and CDR2: SGDLS and YYNGEE. Trimming took 0 bases from V and 9 from J; bases not matched to a gene: 8. CDR3 residues: CASSVEGTSDFEQFF. In nucleotides, the CDR3 is TGTGCCAGCAGCGTAGAGGGGACTAGTGATTTTGAGCAGTTCTTC.

The chain uses TRBV29-1 and TRBJ1-1, with unresolved D. Germline CDR1 SQVTM, CDR2 ANQGSEA. V was pared by 7 bases and J by 0 bases, with 3 bases between. The CDR3 has 10 amino acids. CDR3 DNA: TGCAGCGCCGTGAACACTGAAGCTTTCTTT. This sequence encodes CSAVNTEAFF.

The chain carries TRBV14 and TRBJ1-1; D possibly corresponds to TRBD1 (6 bases). The CDR3 length is 17 residues. The germline V gene encodes CDR1 SGHDN and CDR2 FVKESK. V gave up 4 bases and J gave up 5 bases, with 23 bases separating them. Written as DNA, the CDR3 is TGTGCCAGCAGCCCGCGGCCCGGGGGGGCATGGAGTACTGAAGCTTTCTTT. Encoded protein: CASSPRPGGAWSTEAFF.

V gene TRBV5-4 combines with J gene TRBJ2-3; D is possibly TRBD2 (5 bases). CDR3 size: 15 residues. Deletions cut 3 bases from V and 0 bases from J, with 11 bases between. Germline V gene data show CDR1 as SGHNT and CDR2 as YYREEE (reference sequence). The CDR3 bases are TGTGCCAGCAGCTCCAAACTAGTCAGCACAGATACGCAGTATTTT. It encodes CASSSKLVSTDTQYF.

This rearrangement joins TRBV19 to TRBJ2-5, with TRBD1 identical over 9 bases. In germline, CDR1 is LNHDA, CDR2 SQIVND (reference sequence). V lost 6 bases, J lost 5 bases, and 13 bases stayed unmatched. This CDR3 is built from 16 residues. The CDR3 loop is CASSSGTGPILETQYF. The CDR3 DNA follows: TGTGCCAGTAGCTCCGGGACAGGGCCTATTCTCGAGACCCAGTACTTC.

This clone was counted between two and nine times. This chain links TRBV6-4 with TRBJ2-1, with TRBD1 identical over 8 bases. The V gene's germline CDR1 is MRHNA and CDR2 SNTAGT. The V and J ends lost 3 bases and 6 bases, in that order; junction bases with no gene match: 10. The CDR3 is 16 amino acids. CDR3 DNA: TGTGCCAGCAGTGAGTTAACCGGGACAGGCTTCAATGAGCAGTTCTTC. Protein product: CASSELTGTGFNEQFF.

A note on this clone: Other DNA variants within this sample encode the same CDR3. The chain recombines TRBV2 with TRBJ1-5; possibly TRBD1 for D (6 bases). Germline loops: CDR1 SNHLY, CDR2 FYNNEI. The CDR3 spans 16 residues. With 6 bases removed from V and 2 bases from J, the gap between germline ends came to 17 bases. CDR3 loop: CASRGGRGAGNQPQHF. The CDR3 region has the DNA TGTGCCAGCAGGGGGGGACGGGGGGCAGGCAATCAGCCCCAGCATTTT.

The chain combines TRBV10-3 with TRBJ1-1; 7 bases line up with TRBD1. The CDR3 loop spans 14 amino acids. With 8 bases clipped from V and 0 bases from J, the junction kept 6 bases outside the gene matches. Germline values: CDR1 ENHRY, CDR2 SYGVKD. The CDR3 DNA is TGTGCCATCGGGGACAGCCTATTGAACACTGAAGCTTTCTTT. Translation gives CAIGDSLLNTEAFF.

This chain connects TRBV15 to TRBJ1-1; 7 nucleotides match TRBD1. There are 16 residues in the CDR3. Looked up from germline, CDR1 is LNHNV and CDR2 is YYDKDF (reference sequence). After removal of 6 bases from V and 7 bases from J, the junction contained 17 bases not matched to a gene. CDR3 sequence reads: CATSSSRRQGWIEAFF. For the CDR3, the DNA is TGTGCCACCAGTTCCTCGCGCAGACAGGGATGGATTGAAGCTTTCTTT.

This chain joins TRBV10-2 and TRBJ1-5; D is possibly TRBD1 (5 bases). The CDR3 is made up of 14 amino acids. Germline-derived CDR1 and CDR2 are WSHSY and SAAADI. V was shortened by 2 bases and J by 4 bases, with 9 bases between the two germline ends. CDR3 region: CASSERAGNQPQHF. The DNA of the CDR3 is TGCGCCAGCAGTGAGAGGGCAGGGAATCAGCCCCAGCATTTT.

The chain recombines TRBV7-3 with TRBJ2-7, with 9 bases lining up with TRBD2. Trimming took 4 bases from V and 4 from J; bases not matched to a gene: 5. Looked up from germline, CDR1 is SGHTA and CDR2 is FQGTGA. CDR3 size: 14 residues. The CDR3 spells CASSYSGSGYEQYF. In DNA, the CDR3 is TGTGCCAGCAGCTATAGCGGGAGCGGGTACGAGCAGTACTTC.

This clone was seen just once. This chain uses TRBV10-3 with TRBJ2-5; possible D gene TRBD2, 6 bases. The CDR3 covers 11 residues. V lost 8 bases to trimming and J lost 4 bases, with 8 bases between them. In germline, CDR1 is ENHRY, CDR2 SYGVKD. CDR3 nucleotide sequence: TGTGCCATCGGGGGGATAGAGACCCAGTACTTC. Translating it yields CAIGGIETQYF.

Comment on this clone: The same CDR3 can be traced to other DNA sequences in this sample. The chain couples TRBV7-8 to TRBJ1-5; 7 bases are a match to TRBD1. V shed 5 bases, J shed 2 bases, and the junction held 3 bases outside the gene matches. In germline, CDR1 is SGHVS, CDR2 FQNEAQ. There are 14 residues in the CDR3. CDR3: CASSPGTGNQPQHF. The CDR3 DNA is TGTGCCAGCAGCCCCGGGACAGGCAATCAGCCCCAGCATTTT.

The gene calls are TRBV28 and TRBJ2-5; 8 positions agree with TRBD2. The CDR3 is 18 amino acids. From germline, CDR1 is MDHEN and CDR2 SYDVKM. J was trimmed by 5 bases and V by 4 bases; bases with no gene match: 18. The CDR3 nucleotides are TGTGCCAGCAGTTCATGGGGTTGGCCAGCGGGAGTGGTGGAGACCCAGTACTTC. Protein sequence: CASSSWGWPAGVVETQYF.

This clone is termed large. Other DNA sequences in the sample encode the same CDR3. This chain uses TRBV19 with TRBJ1-2, with D possibly being TRBD1 (6 bases). Trimming shortened V by 3 bases and J by 6 bases, and 8 bases separated the two germline ends. Per the germline V gene, CDR1 is LNHDA and CDR2 is SQIVND (reference sequence). The CDR3 covers 12 residues. In DNA, the CDR3 is TGTGCCAGTAGTATGGGGGCAGATGGCTACACCTTC. This sequence encodes CASSMGADGYTF. The full variable domain, in which reference TRBV19 and TRBJ1-2 provide the parts outside the CDR3, is DGGITQSPKYLFRKEGQNVTLSCEQNLNHDAMYWYRQDPGQGLRLIYYSQIVNDFQKGDIAEGYSVSREKKESFPLTVTSAQKNPTAFYLCASSMGADGYTFGSGTRLTVV.

The count of this clone is one. The V call is TRBV27, the J call TRBJ1-1; unclear D gene. CDR3 length: 12 amino acids. The V end was cut by 7 bases, the J end by 3 bases, with 9 bases between. From germline, CDR1 is MNHEY and CDR2 SMNVEV (reference sequence). The CDR3 bases are TGTGCCAGCAAACTGGGAGACACTGAAGCTTTCTTT. Protein sequence: CASKLGDTEAFF.

V usage is TRBV5-1 and J usage is TRBJ2-1; 11 nucleotides align to TRBD2. Germline assignment: CDR1 SGHRS and CDR2 YFSETQ. V shed 4 bases and J 2 bases; nucleotides not matched to a gene: 5. There are 16 residues in the CDR3. The CDR3 DNA is TGCGCCAGCAGCCCTAGACTAGCGGGACCCTACAATGAGCAGTTCTTC. Translation gives CASSPRLAGPYNEQFF.

The J gene is TRBJ2-3, the V gene TRBV5-1; D is perhaps TRBD1 (6 bases). This CDR3 has 14 amino acids. The germline V gene encodes CDR1 SGHRS and CDR2 YFSETQ. Trimming took off 1 base at V and 13 bases at J, with 19 bases between the two ends. In nucleotides, the CDR3 is TGCGCCAGCAGCTTGACATCGGCAGGGGCCTCGAAGTATTTT. It translates to CASSLTSAGASKYF. Filled out from reference TRBV5-1 and TRBJ2-3, the complete variable domain reads KAGVTQTPRYLIKTRGQQVTLSCSPISGHRSVSWYQQTPGQGLQFLFEYFSETQRNKGNFPGRFSGRQFSNSRSEMNVSTLELGDSALYLCASSLTSAGASKYFGPGTRLTVL.